This T cell receptor beta chain is drawn from a study of CD8+ T cells in alopecia areata. Whole-study results and caveats: Across lesional scalp, and particularly alopecia totalis/universalis, clonality surpassed that of normal scalp.

In each case, RNA was isolated and then reverse transcribed into cDNA as the sequencing template. Libraries were prepared by immunoSEQ multiplex PCR; TCRdb keeps only in-frame clonotypes and omits some of them. The sample comprises 70,000 or so clones, roughly 61% of which are singletons, and approximately 17% rests with the top ten. In the case of this clone: The antigen is unknown. Germline is not matched at one junction end, which may reflect a read error.

Specimens obtained from alopecia areata patients comprised lesional scalp punch biopsies and peripheral blood. The CDR3 is 16 amino acids. Germline lookup yields CDR1 SGHDN and CDR2 FVKESK. Here the sequenced sample was CD8+ T cells sorted from blood, taken at week 0. The gene calls are TRBV14 and TRBJ2-1; TRBD2 matches at 10 bases. The clonotype was recovered from a human donor with alopecia areata. This CDR3 reads CASSPLERGGYNEQFF. The CDR3 coding sequence is TGTGCCAGCAGCCCCTTAGAGCGGGGGGGTTACAATGAACAGTTCTTC.